Presented here are 22 T cell receptor beta chains from one specimen sequenced in a study of T cells in Graves' hyperthyroidism and ophthalmopathy. There were TCR beta CDR3 regions amplified from RNA transcripts. First-round RT-PCR with HTBI primers amplified the TCR CDR3 region. One entry per CDR3 protein, called by TCRdb with MiXCR from the multiplex PCR reads. Among 490,000 or so distinct CDR3 sequences listed, less than 25% were seen once. Material: blood. These receptors were obtained from a woman aged 65 to 85 with Graves' ophthalmopathy.

This clonotype was observed many times. CDR3 nucleotides: TGTGCCAGCAGCCAGAGCCGTTATCAGCCCCAGCATTTT. This translates into CASSQSRYQPQHF. V usage is TRBV7-2 and J usage is TRBJ1-5; no clear D gene. The germline CDR1 and CDR2 sequences are SGHTA and FQGNSA. With 5 bases removed from V and 5 bases from J, the gap between germline ends came to 10 bases. The CDR3 sequence is 13 residues long.

CDR3 region: CASSVGTSGYYEQYF. DNA of the CDR3: TGTGCCAGCAGCGTAGGGACTAGCGGATACTACGAGCAGTACTTC. The gene calls are TRBV7-6 and TRBJ2-7; the match to TRBD2 covers 11 bases. Per the germline V gene, CDR1 is SGHVS and CDR2 is FNYEAQ. This CDR3 spans 15 amino acids. Unmatched junction bases numbered 6, after V lost 5 bases and J lost 3 bases.

This clonotype was seen more than once but under ten times. The chain couples TRBV28 to TRBJ2-2; 9 bases are shared with TRBD1. The CDR3 has 14 amino acids. Germline CDR1 MDHEN, CDR2 SYDVKM. J lost 6 bases, V lost 5 bases, and 4 bases had no gene match. CDR3: CASSQNRGPGELFF. The CDR3 bases are TGTGCCAGCAGTCAGAACAGGGGGCCCGGGGAGCTGTTTTTT.

This clonotype was observed at least ten times. V gene TRBV2 combines with J gene TRBJ1-1, with TRBD1 as a possible D gene (5 bases). From germline, CDR1 is SNHLY and CDR2 FYNNEI. The CDR3 runs to 13 residues. V dropped 4 bases and J dropped 7 bases, with 13 bases sitting between them. In nucleotides, the CDR3 is TGTGCCAGCAGTGCAGGGTCAGTACTTGAAGCTTTCTTT. Protein sequence: CASSAGSVLEAFF.

The chain has TRBV5-1 and TRBJ2-5; D call uncertain. In germline, CDR1 is SGHRS, CDR2 YFSETQ. The V end was cut by 4 bases, the J end by 4 bases, with 14 bases between. The CDR3 consists of 14 residues. CDR3 in amino acids: CASSPLSPSETQYF. The CDR3 coding sequence is TGCGCCAGCAGCCCCTTAAGCCCCTCAGAGACCCAGTACTTC.

The chain uses TRBV6-1 and TRBJ1-1; tentatively, D is TRBD1 (6 bases). This CDR3 is built from 14 residues. Trimming removed 6 bases at V and 5 bases at J, with 16 bases between. Germline V gives CDR1 MNHNS, CDR2 SASEGT. CDR3 in amino acids: CASSSGGGRTEAFF. The CDR3 region has the DNA TGTGCCAGCAGCTCGGGGGGGGGCAGGACTGAAGCTTTCTTT.

The V gene is TRBV12-3 or TRBV12-4, the J gene TRBJ1-3; 7 positions match TRBD1. The CDR3 loop spans 15 amino acids. Trimming at V came to 6 bases and at J to 2 bases, leaving 7 bases not matched to a gene. CDR3 region: CASRPTGETGNTIYF. In DNA, the CDR3 is TGTGCCAGCAGACCTACAGGGGAAACTGGAAACACCATATATTTT.

The rearrangement joins TRBV5-6 to TRBJ1-2; 10 nucleotides agree with TRBD1. The CDR3 is 15 amino acids. Germline trimming cut 1 base from V and 8 bases from J; bases unmatched to any gene: 8. Per germline, CDR1 SGHDT and CDR2 YYEEEE. This CDR3 reads CASSLPTGTGEGYTF. In nucleotides, the CDR3 is TGTGCCAGCAGCTTGCCGACCGGGACAGGGGAAGGCTACACCTTC. Filled out from reference TRBV5-6 and TRBJ1-2, the complete variable domain reads DAGVTQSPTHLIKTRGQQVTLRCSPKSGHDTVSWYQQALGQGPQFIFQYYEEEERQRGNFPDRFSGHQFPNYSSELNVNALLLGDSALYLCASSLPTGTGEGYTFGSGTRLTVV.

Notes on this clonotype: Germline and junction disagree at one end, which may indicate a read error. The chain recombines TRBV19 with TRBJ1-1; D remains ambiguous. The CDR3 is 14 residues long. Germline lookup yields CDR1 LNHDA and CDR2 SQIVND (reference sequence). This CDR3 is CASGIGRWDTEAFF. CDR3 nucleotides: TGTGCCAGTGGTATAGGGAGATGGGACACTGAAGCTTTCTTT. The variable domain in full, completed from reference TRBV19 and TRBJ1-1, reads DGGITQSPKYLFRKEGQNVTLSCEQNLNHDAMYWYRQDPGQGLRLIYYSQIVNDFQKGDIAEGYSVSREKKESFPLTVTSAQKNPTAFYLCASGIGRWDTEAFFGQGTRLTVV.

A few counts support this clonotype. The chain couples TRBV9 to TRBJ2-1; 11 bases are shared with TRBD2. Germline V CDR1 and CDR2: SGDLS, YYNGEE. This CDR3 spans 16 amino acids. J gave up 8 bases and V 2 bases, and 9 bases lay outside the gene matches. In nucleotides, the CDR3 is TGTGCCAGCAGCGTGGCACTAGCGGGAGAGCAAGATGAGCAGTTCTTC. Translating it yields CASSVALAGEQDEQFF.

Many counts were recorded for this clonotype. This sequence joins TRBV12-3 or TRBV12-4 and TRBJ2-2; D unclear. This CDR3 has 13 amino acids. Trimming stripped 7 bases from V and 7 bases from J, with 13 bases between. The CDR3 spells CASTDPPIGELFF. CDR3 nucleotide sequence: TGTGCCAGCACCGACCCGCCCATCGGGGAGCTGTTTTTT.

This clonotype has only one observation. This chain joins TRBV7-2 and TRBJ1-2; 10 positions match TRBD1. From germline, CDR1 is SGHTA and CDR2 FQGNSA. The V segment lost 1 base and the J segment 4 bases; nucleotides outside the gene matches: 9. There are 17 residues in the CDR3. CDR3 amino acids: CASSLGSRDRGGYGYTF. The CDR3 region has the DNA TGTGCCAGCAGCTTAGGTAGCCGGGACAGGGGCGGCTATGGCTACACCTTC.

This clonotype was picked up one time. This sequence joins TRBV9 and TRBJ2-3; 8 positions agree with TRBD2. The V gene end was trimmed by 0 bases and the J gene end by 4 bases; junction bases not matched to a gene: 7. This CDR3 region has 16 residues. The V gene's germline CDR1 is SGDLS and CDR2 YYNGEE. CDR3 nucleotides: TGTGCCAGCAGCGTAGGATCGAGCGGGAGATCAGATACGCAGTATTTT. The encoded protein is CASSVGSSGRSDTQYF.

This clonotype was seen a few times. The gene calls are TRBV7-6 and TRBJ2-6; D uncertain. Trimming cost V 5 bases and J 0 bases, with 14 bases left between them. The germline gives CDR1 SGHVS, CDR2 FNYEAQ. The CDR3 covers 17 residues. CDR3: CASSPSSSSSGANVLTF. Written as DNA, the CDR3 is TGTGCCAGCAGCCCCTCTTCAAGCTCCTCTGGGGCCAACGTCCTGACTTTC. Variable domain in full (rest from reference TRBV7-6 and TRBJ2-6): GAGVSQSPRYKVTKRGQDVALRCDPISGHVSLYWYRQALGQGPEFLTYFNYEAQQDKSGLPNDRFSAERPEGSISTLTIQRTEQRDSAMYRCASSPSSSSSGANVLTFGAGSRLTVL.

The V and J genes are TRBV18 and TRBJ2-3, with a possible D match to TRBD2 (5 bases). Germline CDR1 is KGHSH and CDR2 is LQKENI. The CDR3 has 15 residues. The ends were cut back, 3 bases at V and 5 bases at J, with 15 bases in the middle. The CDR3 loop reads CASSPMGRWEDTQYF. The DNA for the CDR3 is TGTGCCAGCTCACCTATGGGGAGATGGGAAGATACGCAGTATTTT.

The chain links TRBV6-4 to TRBJ2-2; no reliable D call. The CDR3 is made up of 11 amino acids. V lost 10 bases and J 6 bases, leaving 9 bases between the germline ends. Germline-derived CDR1 and CDR2 are MRHNA and SNTAGT. The CDR3 protein is CATDGPGELFF. CDR3 DNA sequence: TGTGCCACAGATGGTCCCGGGGAGCTGTTTTTT.

This clonotype was seen many times. This rearrangement joins TRBV12-3 or TRBV12-4 to TRBJ1-1, with D unresolved. The CDR3 consists of 11 residues. The V and J ends lost 3 bases and 4 bases respectively, with 3 bases between them. The CDR3 loop reads CASSLSTEAFF. Written as DNA, the CDR3 is TGTGCCAGCAGTTTGAGCACTGAAGCTTTCTTT.

This chain uses TRBV10-2 with TRBJ1-2, with D maybe TRBD1 (5 bases). Per germline, CDR1 WSHSY and CDR2 SAAADI. The V gene lost 2 bases and the J gene lost 7 bases, with 14 bases spanning the gap. The CDR3 sequence is 14 residues long. The CDR3 bases are TGCGCCAGCAGTGAGAGGGCAGGGACTAGTGGCTACACCTTC. Translation gives CASSERAGTSGYTF.

In its sample, this clonotype was seen a few times. The J gene is TRBJ2-5, the V gene TRBV3-1, with TRBD2 identical over 11 bases. The CDR3 totals 15 residues. Trimming took 3 bases from V and 2 from J; bases not matched to a gene: 2. CDR1 is LGHDT and CDR2 is YNNKEL in the germline V gene (reference sequence). The CDR3 spells CASSHTSGGQETQYF. The CDR3 DNA sequence: TGTGCCAGCAGCCATACTAGCGGGGGACAAGAGACCCAGTACTTC.

This chain connects TRBV28 to TRBJ2-4, with 9 bases that match TRBD1. Germline CDR1 is MDHEN and CDR2 is SYDVKM. With V trimmed by 6 bases and J by 7 bases, 10 bases remained unmatched. The CDR3 contains 15 residues. The CDR3 is CASSPPGQGGNIQYF. Written as DNA, the CDR3 is TGTGCCAGCAGCCCTCCGGGACAGGGAGGGAACATTCAGTACTTC.

The rearrangement links TRBV11-2 to TRBJ2-3; TRBD2 aligns across 13 bases. In germline, CDR1 is SGHAT, CDR2 FQNNGV. The CDR3 spans 16 residues. Trimming cost V 3 bases and J 4 bases; bases outside gene matches: 4. The CDR3, as DNA: TGTGCCAGCAGCTTTACTAGCGGGAGGGCCGCAGATACGCAGTATTTT. Its translation: CASSFTSGRAADTQYF.

Only a few counts were recorded for this clonotype. V gene TRBV7-8 combines with J gene TRBJ1-2, with D possibly matching TRBD1 (5 bases). The V end lost 4 bases, the J end lost 8 bases, and 8 bases lay between the germline ends. Germline CDR1 SGHVS, CDR2 FQNEAQ. CDR3 length: 11 residues. The CDR3 loop reads CASSSGRGYTF. In DNA form, the CDR3 reads TGTGCCAGCAGCTCGGGACGCGGCTACACCTTC.